This T cell receptor beta chain was sequenced during a study of T cells after yellow fever vaccination. Study-level points and caveats: Compared with primary, the secondary response was weaker and peaked at day 5, not 15. Booster samples showed a return of most primary-vaccination clones (around 96% CD4, around 88% CD8). Abundant clonotypes from the bulk population could have been carried over as contaminants into FACS-sorted repertoires.

This clonotype was picked up many times. What it recognizes is unknown. Germline V gene sequence: CDR1 DFQATT, CDR2 SNEGSKA (reference sequence). The length of the CDR3 is 15 residues. J gave up 4 bases and V 2 bases, and 8 bases lay outside the gene matches. One entry per CDR3 protein results from TCRdb running MiXCR on the 5' RACE reads. The repertoire holds about 220,000 distinct CDR3 sequences, 2.5% to 3.5% seen once, with around 3.2% in the top ten. V gene TRBV20-1 combines with J gene TRBJ2-5; the match to TRBD2 covers 9 bases. This receptor was obtained from a man younger than 35 who received the YFV17D yellow fever vaccine. The specimen was CD4+ T cells sorted from PBMCs, collected 10 days after the yellow fever booster vaccination. The CDR3 DNA reads TGCAGTGCTAGAACCCCCACAGCGGGGGGAGAGACCCAGTACTTC. It codes for CSARTPTAGGETQYF.